One sample yielded the 15 T cell receptor beta chains listed below, sequenced in a study of T cells after yellow fever vaccination. TCRdb independently ran MiXCR on the 5' RACE reads; one entry per CDR3 protein. The sample has some 390,000 distinct CDR3 sequences; approximately 6% are singletons. The sample here was PBMCs, taken 5 days after the yellow fever booster vaccination. The receptors shown here come from a man aged 25-40 years who received the YFV17D yellow fever vaccine.

The chain uses TRBV19 and TRBJ2-7; no reliable D call. CDR1 LNHDA and CDR2 SQIVND come from the germline V gene (reference sequence). The CDR3 consists of 11 residues. The V end was cut by 9 bases, the J end by 4 bases, with 10 bases between. The CDR3 is CARTDTYEQYF. The CDR3 DNA reads TGTGCCAGGACTGACACATACGAGCAGTACTTC.

This chain links TRBV7-3 with TRBJ2-4; 7 bases match TRBD2. Germline values: CDR1 SGHTA, CDR2 FQGTGA. V was pared by 2 bases and J by 8 bases, with 6 bases of the junction left unmatched. CDR3 length: 14 residues. In DNA, the CDR3 is TGTGCCAGCAGCTTAGACGGAGGGAGGGACATTCAGTACTTC. Its protein product is CASSLDGGRDIQYF.

This clonotype has only a few counts. The chain combines TRBV7-9 with TRBJ2-7; TRBD2 matches at 10 bases. In germline, CDR1 is SEHNR, CDR2 FQNEAQ (reference sequence). Trimming removed 5 bases from V and 0 bases from J; junction bases left unmatched: 4. The CDR3 has 15 amino acids. This chain's CDR3 is CASSKSGRVSYEQYF. The DNA of the CDR3 is TGTGCCAGCAGCAAAAGCGGGAGGGTCTCCTACGAGCAGTACTTC.

In this sample, this clonotype turned up a few times. This sequence joins TRBV19 and TRBJ1-1; perhaps TRBD1 as D (5 bases). The CDR3 loop spans 15 amino acids. V was pared by 1 base and J by 1 base, with 10 bases between. CDR1 and CDR2 (germline): LNHDA, SQIVND (reference sequence). CDR3 residues: CASSIARGSNTEAFF. CDR3 bases: TGTGCCAGTAGTATAGCTAGGGGTTCGAACACTGAAGCTTTCTTT.

Here the CDR3 DNA reads TGTGCCAGCAGTTACTCGAATCGCCCACGAACCGATACGCAGTATTTT. Encoded protein: CASSYSNRPRTDTQYF. The rearrangement joins TRBV6-5 to TRBJ2-3; D call uncertain. The CDR3 runs 16 residues. V was cut by 0 bases and J by 6 bases, with 16 bases left in between. Germline CDR1 and CDR2: MNHEY and SVGAGI.

This clonotype has more than one count but fewer than ten. This chain links TRBV5-1 with TRBJ2-3; TRBD2 agrees at 7 bases. The trim removed 3 bases at V and 4 bases at J, leaving 5 bases unmatched. CDR3 length: 14 amino acids. Germline V gene sequence: CDR1 SGHRS, CDR2 YFSETQ. CDR3 amino acids: CASSSEGRADTQYF. The DNA for the CDR3 is TGCGCCAGCAGCTCCGAGGGGAGGGCAGATACGCAGTATTTT.

The table lists this clonotype with many counts. The chain has TRBV19 and TRBJ1-5; D gene unclear. This CDR3 has 14 amino acids. Germline V lookup: CDR1 LNHDA, CDR2 SQIVND (reference sequence). The V and J ends lost 2 bases and 1 base respectively, with 6 bases between them. Here the CDR3 reads CASSITWSNQPQHF. The CDR3 DNA sequence: TGTGCCAGTAGTATAACTTGGAGCAATCAGCCCCAGCATTTT.

The gene calls are TRBV12-3 or TRBV12-4 and TRBJ2-7; 8 bases are shared with TRBD2. The CDR3 contains 15 residues. Trimming took 2 bases from V and 4 from J; bases not matched to a gene: 7. CDR3 DNA sequence: TGTGCCAGCAGTTTATCCCCGGGAGGGCCTTACGAGCAGTACTTC. This sequence encodes CASSLSPGGPYEQYF.

This clonotype was counted many times. The chain combines TRBV20-1 with TRBJ2-3, with 7 bases fitting TRBD2. The CDR3 has 14 residues. Unmatched junction bases numbered 4, after V lost 2 bases and J lost 2 bases. CDR1 DFQATT and CDR2 SNEGSKA come from the germline V gene (reference sequence). CDR3: CSARPLAVTDTQYF. CDR3 sequence (DNA): TGCAGTGCTAGACCCCTAGCGGTCACAGATACGCAGTATTTT.

The chain carries TRBV28 and TRBJ1-4, with unresolved D. This CDR3 is 15 amino acids long. Trimming took off 3 bases at V and 3 bases at J, with 11 bases between the two ends. Germline CDR1 is MDHEN and CDR2 is SYDVKM. CDR3 region: CASSLSGNPNEKLFF. CDR3 in DNA: TGTGCCAGCAGTTTGTCCGGAAACCCTAATGAAAAACTGTTTTTT.

J is TRBJ2-2 and V is TRBV20-1; D remains unclear. Trimming stripped 1 base from V and 2 bases from J, with 8 bases between. The germline gives CDR1 DFQATT, CDR2 SNEGSKA (reference sequence). The CDR3 extends over 14 amino acids. This CDR3 reads CSARVNPNTGELFF. CDR3 nucleotides: TGCAGTGCTAGAGTTAACCCAAACACCGGGGAGCTGTTTTTT.

This clonotype was counted only a few times. CDR3 protein: CASSFRQVILGDGYTF. Here the CDR3 DNA reads TGTGCCAGCAGCTTTAGGCAAGTTATCCTTGGAGATGGCTACACCTTC. V and J are TRBV5-4 and TRBJ1-2; D unclear. Deletions cut 2 bases from V and 6 bases from J, with 20 bases between. There are 16 residues in the CDR3. The V gene's germline CDR1 is SGHNT and CDR2 YYREEE (reference sequence). Full variable domain (missing parts from reference TRBV5-4 and TRBJ1-2): ETGVTQSPTHLIKTRGQQVTLRCSSQSGHNTVSWYQQALGQGPQFIFQYYREEENGRGNFPPRFSGLQFPNYSSELNVNALELDDSALYLCASSFRQVILGDGYTFGSGTRLTVV.

A few counts support this clonotype. The chain links TRBV20-1 to TRBJ2-7, with 9 bases identical to TRBD2. Germline V gives CDR1 DFQATT, CDR2 SNEGSKA (reference sequence). The CDR3 runs to 18 residues. V gave up 0 bases and J gave up 0 bases; unmatched junction bases: 12. In nucleotides, the CDR3 is TGCAGTGCTAGAGATTTGGGGACCTTAGCGGGGGACTCCTACGAGCAGTACTTC. Protein product: CSARDLGTLAGDSYEQYF.

This chain uses TRBV5-1 with TRBJ2-5; no clear D gene. Between the trimmed V and J ends, which lost 0 bases and 5 bases, there was a span of 11 bases. The CDR3 runs 14 residues. Germline V lookup: CDR1 SGHRS, CDR2 YFSETQ. DNA of the CDR3: TGCGCCAGCAGCTTGGGGACGGTTGGGGAGACCCAGTACTTC. Translated, it gives CASSLGTVGETQYF.

This clonotype was seen at least ten times. The chain joins TRBV9 to TRBJ2-5, with 7 bases fitting TRBD1. The junction had 3 bases not matched to a gene; V was cut back by 2 bases and J by 2 bases. The CDR3 length is 14 residues. The germline gives CDR1 SGDLS, CDR2 YYNGEE. CDR3 sequence reads: CASSVDRAQETQYF. The CDR3 nucleotides are TGTGCCAGCAGCGTTGACAGGGCTCAAGAGACCCAGTACTTC. The full variable domain, rest sourced from reference TRBV9 and TRBJ2-5, is DSGVTQTPKHLITATGQRVTLRCSPRSGDLSVYWYQQSLDQGLQFLIQYYNGEERAKGNILERFSAQQFPDLHSELNLSSLELGDSALYFCASSVDRAQETQYFGPGTRLLVL.